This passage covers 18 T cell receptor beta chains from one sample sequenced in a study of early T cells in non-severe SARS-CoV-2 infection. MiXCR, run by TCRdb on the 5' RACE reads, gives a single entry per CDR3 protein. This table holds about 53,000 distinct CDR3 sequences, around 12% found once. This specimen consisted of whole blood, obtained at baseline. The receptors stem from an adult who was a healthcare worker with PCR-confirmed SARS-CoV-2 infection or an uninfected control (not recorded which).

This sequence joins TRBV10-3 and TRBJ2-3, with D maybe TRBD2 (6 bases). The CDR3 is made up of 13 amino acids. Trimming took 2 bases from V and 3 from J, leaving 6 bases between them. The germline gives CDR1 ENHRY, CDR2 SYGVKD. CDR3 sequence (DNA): TGTGCCATCAGTGAGGCGGGAACAGATACGCAGTATTTT. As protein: CAISEAGTDTQYF.

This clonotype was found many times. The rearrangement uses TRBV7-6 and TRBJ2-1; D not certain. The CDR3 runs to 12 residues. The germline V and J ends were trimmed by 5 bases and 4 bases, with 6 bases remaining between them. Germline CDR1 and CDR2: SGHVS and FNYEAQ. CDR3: CASSPGYNEQFF. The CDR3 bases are TGTGCCAGCAGCCCCGGGTACAATGAGCAGTTCTTC. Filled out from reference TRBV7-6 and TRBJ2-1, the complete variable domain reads GAGVSQSPRYKVTKRGQDVALRCDPISGHVSLYWYRQALGQGPEFLTYFNYEAQQDKSGLPNDRFSAERPEGSISTLTIQRTEQRDSAMYRCASSPGYNEQFFGPGTRLTVL.

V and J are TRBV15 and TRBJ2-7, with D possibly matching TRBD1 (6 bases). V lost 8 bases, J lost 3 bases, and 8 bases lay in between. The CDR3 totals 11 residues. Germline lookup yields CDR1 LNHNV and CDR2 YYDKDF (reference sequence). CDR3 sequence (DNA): TGTGCCACCCGGGACAACTACGAGCAGTACTTC. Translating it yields CATRDNYEQYF. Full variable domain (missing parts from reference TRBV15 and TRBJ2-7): DAMVIQNPRYQVTQFGKPVTLSCSQTLNHNVMYWYQQKSSQAPKLLFHYYDKDFNNEADTPDNFQSRRPNTSFCFLDIRSPGLGDTAMYLCATRDNYEQYFGPGTRLTVT.

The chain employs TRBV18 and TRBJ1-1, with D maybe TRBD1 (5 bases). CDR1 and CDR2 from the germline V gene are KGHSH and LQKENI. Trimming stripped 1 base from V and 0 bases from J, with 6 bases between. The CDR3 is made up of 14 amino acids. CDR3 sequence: CASSPQGLNTEAFF. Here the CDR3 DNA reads TGTGCCAGCTCACCACAGGGACTGAACACTGAAGCTTTCTTT.

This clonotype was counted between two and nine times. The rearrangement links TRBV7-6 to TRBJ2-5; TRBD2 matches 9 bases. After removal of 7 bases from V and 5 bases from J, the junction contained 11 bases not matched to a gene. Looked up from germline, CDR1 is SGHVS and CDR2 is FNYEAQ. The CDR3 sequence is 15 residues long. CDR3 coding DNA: TGTGCCAGCACCATCGCGGGAGGGCGCGGGGAGACCCAGTACTTC. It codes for CASTIAGGRGETQYF.

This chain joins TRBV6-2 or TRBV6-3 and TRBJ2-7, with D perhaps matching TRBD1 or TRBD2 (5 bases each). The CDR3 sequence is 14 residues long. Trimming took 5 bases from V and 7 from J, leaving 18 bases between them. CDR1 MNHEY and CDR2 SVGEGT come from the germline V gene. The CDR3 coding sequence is TGTGCCAGCAGTATTTCGGGACCGCCTTTGGAGCAGTACTTC. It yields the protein CASSISGPPLEQYF.

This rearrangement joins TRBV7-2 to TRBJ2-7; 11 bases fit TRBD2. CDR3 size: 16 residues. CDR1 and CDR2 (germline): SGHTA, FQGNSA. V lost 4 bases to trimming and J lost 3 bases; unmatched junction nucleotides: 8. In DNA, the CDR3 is TGTGCCAGCAGCTCCTCCGGGACTAGCGGTTTCTACGAGCAGTACTTC. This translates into CASSSSGTSGFYEQYF.

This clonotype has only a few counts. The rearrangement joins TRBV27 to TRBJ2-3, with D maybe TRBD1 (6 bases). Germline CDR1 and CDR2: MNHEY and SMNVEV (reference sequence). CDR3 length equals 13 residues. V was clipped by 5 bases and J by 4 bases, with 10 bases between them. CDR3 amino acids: CASSLAGADTQYF. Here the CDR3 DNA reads TGTGCCAGCAGTCTGGCAGGGGCAGATACGCAGTATTTT.

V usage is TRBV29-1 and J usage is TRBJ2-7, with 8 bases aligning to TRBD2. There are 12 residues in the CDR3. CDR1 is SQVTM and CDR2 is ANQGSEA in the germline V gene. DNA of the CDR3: TGCAGTGTGACGGGAGGGTCCCACGAGCAGTACTTC. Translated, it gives CSVTGGSHEQYF.

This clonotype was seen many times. The CDR3 DNA reads TGTGCCAGCAGTTTAGTCCCGGGTGCGGTGAACACTGAAGCTTTCTTT. Protein sequence: CASSLVPGAVNTEAFF. The chain combines TRBV12-3 or TRBV12-4 with TRBJ1-1; D gene uncertain. CDR3 size: 16 residues. V gave up 1 base and J gave up 0 bases, with 12 bases separating them.

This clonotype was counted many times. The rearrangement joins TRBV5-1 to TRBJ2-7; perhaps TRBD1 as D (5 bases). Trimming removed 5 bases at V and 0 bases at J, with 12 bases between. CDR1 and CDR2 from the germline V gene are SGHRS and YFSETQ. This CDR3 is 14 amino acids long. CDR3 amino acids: CASSRGPSSYEQYF. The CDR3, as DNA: TGCGCCAGCAGTAGGGGCCCCAGCTCCTACGAGCAGTACTTC. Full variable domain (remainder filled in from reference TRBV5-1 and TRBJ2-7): KAGVTQTPRYLIKTRGQQVTLSCSPISGHRSVSWYQQTPGQGLQFLFEYFSETQRNKGNFPGRFSGRQFSNSRSEMNVSTLELGDSALYLCASSRGPSSYEQYFGPGTRLTVT.

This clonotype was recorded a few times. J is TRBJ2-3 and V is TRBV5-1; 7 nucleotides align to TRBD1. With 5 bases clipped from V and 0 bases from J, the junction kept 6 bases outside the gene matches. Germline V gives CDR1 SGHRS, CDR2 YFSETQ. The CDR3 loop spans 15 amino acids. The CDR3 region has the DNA TGCGCCAGCAGACCGGACAGGTTGAGCACAGATACGCAGTATTTT. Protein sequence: CASRPDRLSTDTQYF.

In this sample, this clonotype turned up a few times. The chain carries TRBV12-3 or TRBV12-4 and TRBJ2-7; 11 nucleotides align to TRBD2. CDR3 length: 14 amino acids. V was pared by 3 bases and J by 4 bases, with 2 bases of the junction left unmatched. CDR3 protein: CASSFGTSGYEQYF. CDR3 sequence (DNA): TGTGCCAGCAGTTTCGGGACTAGCGGTTACGAGCAGTACTTC.

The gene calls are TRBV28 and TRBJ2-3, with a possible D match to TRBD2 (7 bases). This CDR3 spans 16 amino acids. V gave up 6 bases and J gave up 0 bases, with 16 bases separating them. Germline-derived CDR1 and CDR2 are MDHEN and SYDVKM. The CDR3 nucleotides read TGTGCCAGCAGGATCCGGGGGGCCCTTAGCACAGATACGCAGTATTTT. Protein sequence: CASRIRGALSTDTQYF.

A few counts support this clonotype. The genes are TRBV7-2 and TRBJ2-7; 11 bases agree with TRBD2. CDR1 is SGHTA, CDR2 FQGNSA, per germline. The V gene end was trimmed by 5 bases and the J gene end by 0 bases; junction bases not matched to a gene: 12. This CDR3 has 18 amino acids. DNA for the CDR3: TGTGCCAGCAGCCCCCAACTAGCGGGGGTAGGGAGCTCCTACGAGCAGTACTTC. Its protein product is CASSPQLAGVGSSYEQYF.

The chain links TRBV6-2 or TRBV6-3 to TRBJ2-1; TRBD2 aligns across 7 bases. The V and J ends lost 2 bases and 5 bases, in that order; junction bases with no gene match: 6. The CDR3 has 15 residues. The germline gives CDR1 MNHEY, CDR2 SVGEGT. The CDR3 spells CASSYRGLLNNEQFF. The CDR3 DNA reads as TGTGCCAGCAGTTACCGGGGACTACTAAACAATGAGCAGTTCTTC.

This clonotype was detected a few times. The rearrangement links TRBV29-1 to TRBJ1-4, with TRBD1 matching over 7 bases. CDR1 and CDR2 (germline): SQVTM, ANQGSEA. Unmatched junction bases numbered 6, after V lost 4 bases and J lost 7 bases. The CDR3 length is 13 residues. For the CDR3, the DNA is TGCAGCGTTGCTAAGACAGGGATTGAAAAACTGTTTTTT. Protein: CSVAKTGIEKLFF. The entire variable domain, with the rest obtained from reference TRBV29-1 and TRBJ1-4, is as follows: SAVISQKPSRDICQRGTSLTIQCQVDSQVTMMFWYRQQPGQSLTLIATANQGSEATYESGFVIDKFPISRPNLTFSTLTVSNMSPEDSSIYLCSVAKTGIEKLFFGSGTQLSVL.

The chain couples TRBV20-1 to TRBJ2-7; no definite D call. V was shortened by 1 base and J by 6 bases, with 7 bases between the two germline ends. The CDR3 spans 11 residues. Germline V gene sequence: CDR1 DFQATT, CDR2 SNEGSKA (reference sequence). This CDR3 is CSARASLEQYF. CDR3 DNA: TGCAGTGCTAGAGCCTCCCTCGAGCAGTACTTC.